The 20 T cell receptor beta chains presented below share a single source sample, sequenced in a study of cytomegalovirus exposure and HLA in healthy donors. The PCR employed 60 Vbeta primers together with 13 Jbeta primers. Using immunoSEQ multiplex PCR, the repertoire was profiled, and TCRdb retains in-frame clones only, with some absent. The sample carries hundreds of thousands of clones, around four fifths recorded once. Sequencing was performed on PBMCs. These receptors all stem from a woman aged 60-70 years in good health and CMV-seropositive.

The sample holds one count of this clone. The chain uses TRBV29-1 and TRBJ1-2, with 7 bases lining up with TRBD1. With 7 bases clipped from V and 6 bases from J, the junction kept 8 bases outside the gene matches. The CDR3 length is 12 residues. CDR1 and CDR2 (germline): SQVTM, ANQGSEA. CDR3 sequence reads: CSGEGTANGYTF. CDR3 coding DNA: TGCAGCGGCGAGGGGACAGCGAATGGCTACACCTTC.

This clone was found a few times. The chain employs TRBV10-3 and TRBJ1-1; a weak D match, TRBD1 (5 bases). The CDR3 spans 12 residues. The germline V gene has CDR1 ENHRY and CDR2 SYGVKD. V shed 3 bases and J shed 5 bases, with 7 bases lying between them. CDR3 protein: CAISEGVTEAFF. The CDR3 bases are TGTGCCATCAGTGAAGGGGTTACTGAAGCTTTCTTT.

In its sample, this clone was seen once. The chain joins TRBV5-1 to TRBJ2-7; possibly TRBD2 for D (5 bases). The CDR3 is made up of 12 amino acids. Trimming removed 3 bases at V and 6 bases at J, with 10 bases between. CDR1 and CDR2 (germline): SGHRS, YFSETQ. The CDR3 protein is CASSSSEAEQYF. CDR3 nucleotide sequence: TGCGCCAGCAGCTCATCGGAGGCCGAGCAGTACTTC.

About this clone: This specimen includes other DNA sequences encoding the same CDR3. The rearrangement links TRBV9 to TRBJ2-2, with D perhaps TRBD2 (5 bases). Germline V gene data show CDR1 as SGDLS and CDR2 as YYNGEE. This CDR3 spans 15 amino acids. V dropped 5 bases and J dropped 6 bases, with 17 bases sitting between them. The CDR3 loop is CASSVRSGSAGELFF. CDR3 nucleotides: TGTGCCAGCAGTGTAAGGAGCGGCTCGGCCGGGGAGCTGTTTTTT.

This clone was counted only a few times. The V gene is TRBV2, the J gene TRBJ2-2, with 7 nucleotides matching TRBD1. Germline V gene lookup returns CDR1 SNHLY and CDR2 FYNNEI. The CDR3 spans 16 residues. V was pared by 6 bases and J by 7 bases, with 14 bases of the junction left unmatched. The DNA for the CDR3 is TGTGCCAGCAGAAACCAAGGACAGGTCCCGGACGGGGAGCTGTTTTTT. Amino acids: CASRNQGQVPDGELFF.

In DNA, the CDR3 is TGTGCCAGCAGACCCCCCCTTGCAGGAAAGCATGAGCAGTTCTTC. Its protein product is CASRPPLAGKHEQFF. V is TRBV6-5 and J is TRBJ2-1, with D unclear. The CDR3 runs to 15 residues. CDR1 MNHEY and CDR2 SVGAGI come from the germline V gene. Trimming pared 6 bases from V and 8 bases from J, leaving 20 bases between.

This chain uses TRBV6-6 with TRBJ2-7; the D gene is possibly TRBD1 (6 bases). Trimming took 0 bases from V and 6 from J, leaving 6 bases between them. CDR3 size: 12 residues. Germline lookup yields CDR1 MNHNY and CDR2 SVGAGI (reference sequence). The CDR3 DNA reads TGTGCCAGCAGTTACTCGACAGGCGAGCAGTACTTC. Its translation is CASSYSTGEQYF.

CDR3 sequence reads: CASSQVNRGGQPQHF. As DNA, the CDR3 is TGCGCCAGCAGCCAGGTTAACAGGGGAGGTCAGCCCCAGCATTTT. The genes are TRBV4-1 and TRBJ1-5, with 7 positions matching TRBD1. V dropped 3 bases and J dropped 6; count of bases not matched to a gene: 8. Germline loops: CDR1 MGHRA, CDR2 YSYEKL. This CDR3 spans 15 amino acids.

The rearrangement joins TRBV19 to TRBJ1-2, with 7 bases identical to TRBD1. The CDR3 has 16 amino acids. J was trimmed by 7 bases and V by 7 bases; bases with no gene match: 18. The germline V gene encodes CDR1 LNHDA and CDR2 SQIVND (reference sequence). CDR3: CASTHGLAGGYSGYTF. CDR3 in DNA: TGTGCCAGTACCCATGGCCTGGCAGGGGGGTACAGTGGCTACACCTTC.

For this clone: The junction departs from germline at one end; a sequencing error may be responsible. The chain combines TRBV7-9 with TRBJ1-2; D perhaps matches TRBD1 (5 bases). CDR1 and CDR2 from the germline V gene are SEHNR and FQNEAQ (reference sequence). The CDR3 totals 14 residues. The CDR3 region has the DNA TGTTCCAGCGACCAGGGATCGGCTCTTCTTGGCTACACCTTC. It codes for CSSDQGSALLGYTF.

The chain uses TRBV9 and TRBJ1-4, with TRBD1 matching 9 bases. This CDR3 is built from 16 residues. Trimming cost V 4 bases and J 5 bases; bases outside gene matches: 9. Germline-derived CDR1 and CDR2 are SGDLS and YYNGEE. The CDR3 spells CASSLRQGEPNEKLFF. For the CDR3, the DNA is TGTGCCAGCAGCCTAAGACAGGGGGAACCAAATGAAAAACTGTTTTTT.

The V and J genes are TRBV2 and TRBJ2-3; D is possibly TRBD1 (7 bases). Germline assignment: CDR1 SNHLY and CDR2 FYNNEI. Trimming took off 5 bases at V and 3 bases at J, with 15 bases between the two ends. There are 15 residues in the CDR3. The CDR3 reads CASSRRGLGTDTQYF. CDR3 nucleotides: TGTGCCAGCAGTAGGAGGGGGCTTGGGACAGATACGCAGTATTTT. Full variable domain (outside the CDR3, taken from reference TRBV2 and TRBJ2-3): EPEVTQTPSHQVTQMGQEVILRCVPISNHLYFYWYRQILGQKVEFLVSFYNNEISEKSEIFDDQFSVERPDGSNFTLKIRSTKLEDSAMYFCASSRRGLGTDTQYFGPGTRLTVL.

The chain is built from TRBV5-1 and TRBJ2-5, with D tentatively TRBD1 (5 bases). Looked up from germline, CDR1 is SGHRS and CDR2 is YFSETQ. The V and J ends lost 7 bases and 1 base respectively, with 14 bases between them. This CDR3 contains 14 residues. The CDR3 sequence: CASRLQGSQETQYF. CDR3 in DNA: TGCGCCAGCCGACTTCAGGGTAGCCAAGAGACCCAGTACTTC.

This clone was counted a single time. V and J are TRBV2 and TRBJ2-3; TRBD1 matches at 8 bases. With V trimmed by 10 bases and J by 4 bases, 13 bases remained unmatched. CDR1 SNHLY and CDR2 FYNNEI come from the germline V gene. The CDR3 spans 15 residues. Here the CDR3 DNA reads TGTGCCACCCCGGGTGGTCAGGGGGCTTCAGATACGCAGTATTTT. It specifies CATPGGQGASDTQYF.

The rearrangement links TRBV18 to TRBJ1-5, with D unresolved. Trimming shortened V by 2 bases and J by 6 bases, and 5 bases separated the two germline ends. This CDR3 contains 12 residues. Germline V lookup: CDR1 KGHSH, CDR2 LQKENI. The CDR3, as DNA: TGTGCCAGCTCACCAGTCAGTCAGCCCCAGCATTTT. Protein sequence: CASSPVSQPQHF.

The chain employs TRBV5-1 and TRBJ2-7; TRBD1 matches at 7 bases. With V trimmed by 3 bases and J by 1 base, 1 base remained unmatched. CDR3 length equals 13 residues. Per germline, CDR1 SGHRS and CDR2 YFSETQ. CDR3 loop: CASSSGQSYEQYF. Written as DNA, the CDR3 is TGCGCCAGCAGCTCGGGACAGTCCTACGAGCAGTACTTC. Using reference TRBV5-1 and TRBJ2-7 for the parts outside the CDR3, the full variable domain is KAGVTQTPRYLIKTRGQQVTLSCSPISGHRSVSWYQQTPGQGLQFLFEYFSETQRNKGNFPGRFSGRQFSNSRSEMNVSTLELGDSALYLCASSSGQSYEQYFGPGTRLTVT.

The rearrangement joins TRBV27 to TRBJ2-1; weak D call: TRBD2 (5 bases). The CDR3 has 16 residues. Germline CDR1 MNHEY, CDR2 SMNVEV (reference sequence). V was clipped by 2 bases and J by 2 bases, with 13 bases between them. This CDR3 is CASSLRGGLPYNEQFF. The CDR3, as DNA: TGTGCCAGCAGTTTACGGGGTGGGCTACCCTACAATGAGCAGTTCTTC.

The genes are TRBV10-3 and TRBJ2-2, with TRBD2 as a possible D gene (5 bases). Trimming removed 6 bases at V and 1 base at J, with 15 bases between. The CDR3 loop spans 16 amino acids. The germline V gene has CDR1 ENHRY and CDR2 SYGVKD. The CDR3 loop is CAISSSRGRNTGELFF. The CDR3 DNA reads as TGTGCCATCAGCTCTTCCCGGGGAAGGAACACCGGGGAGCTGTTTTTT.

The CDR3: CASSLLQGTEAFF. As DNA, the CDR3 is TGTGCCAGCAGCTTACTGCAGGGTACTGAAGCTTTCTTT. This rearrangement joins TRBV7-2 to TRBJ1-1, with D maybe TRBD1 (5 bases). The V end lost 2 bases, the J end lost 5 bases, and 9 bases lay between the germline ends. This CDR3 is built from 13 residues. The germline gives CDR1 SGHTA, CDR2 FQGNSA.

This clone was recorded a few times. The gene calls are TRBV30 and TRBJ1-6; D might be TRBD1 (5 bases). Trimming cost V 2 bases and J 6 bases, with 14 bases left between them. The CDR3 length is 15 residues. The germline V gene has CDR1 GTSNPN and CDR2 SVGIG (reference sequence). The DNA of the CDR3 is TGTGCCTGGAGTTTGGCGGGGACGGGTAATTCACCCCTCCACTTT. Its protein product is CAWSLAGTGNSPLHF.